This TCR beta chain was retrieved from a study of response to subunit inactivated influenza vaccine. In TCRdb, the RT-PCR reads were re-called with MiXCR into one record per CDR3 protein. Of hundreds of thousands of distinct CDR3 sequences in the sample, about 10% were seen once. This clonotype was seen at least ten times. With V trimmed by 1 base and J by 1 base, 4 bases remained unmatched. The germline V gene encodes CDR1 SGHRS and CDR2 YFSETQ. CDR3 length: 16 residues. This TCR derives from a man aged 45-65 years who received an inactivated influenza vaccine. The material sequenced was PBMCs from blood, taken on the day of vaccination. V is TRBV5-1 and J is TRBJ2-5; TRBD2 matches at 10 bases. DNA of the CDR3: TGCGCCAGCAGCTTGATTCCTAGCGGGGGCCAAGAGACCCAGTACTTC. Its translation is CASSLIPSGGQETQYF.